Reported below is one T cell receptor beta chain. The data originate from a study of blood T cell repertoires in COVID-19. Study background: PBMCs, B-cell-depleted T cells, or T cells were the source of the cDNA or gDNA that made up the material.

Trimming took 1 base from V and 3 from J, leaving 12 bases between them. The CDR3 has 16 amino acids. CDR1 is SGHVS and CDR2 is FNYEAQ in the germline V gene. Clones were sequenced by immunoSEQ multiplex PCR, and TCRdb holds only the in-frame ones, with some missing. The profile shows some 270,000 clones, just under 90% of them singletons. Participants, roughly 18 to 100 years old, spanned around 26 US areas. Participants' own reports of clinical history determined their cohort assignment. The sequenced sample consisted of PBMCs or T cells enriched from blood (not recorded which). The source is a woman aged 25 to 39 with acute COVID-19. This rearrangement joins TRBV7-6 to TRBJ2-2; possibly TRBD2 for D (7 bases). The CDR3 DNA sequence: TGTGCCAGCAGCTTAGAGGGGGGGCTGGACACCGGGGAGCTGTTTTTT. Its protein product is CASSLEGGLDTGELFF.